This T cell receptor beta chain was profiled in a study of monozygotic twins with cystic fibrosis. Worth noting for this clone: Its cognate antigen is unknown.

V dropped 1 base and J dropped 0; count of bases not matched to a gene: 6. The CDR3 spans 16 residues. The germline V gene encodes CDR1 SQVTM and CDR2 ANQGSEA. The data were produced by immunoSEQ multiplex PCR, yet TCRdb's version contains in-frame clones alone and is incomplete. The sample includes about 32,000 clones, approximately 92% seen only once; the top ten take approximately 0.9%. Study findings and constraints: Co-twins had the most similar V usage for 13 of 16 pairs, J for 8. In this small cohort, shared CDR3 numbers showed no association with age, concordance or disease severity. Monozygotic CF twin pairs shared significantly more nucleotide-identical clonotypes than unrelated CF individuals did.

The specimen was blood. This TCR was sampled from a girl under 10 years old with cystic fibrosis. The rearrangement links TRBV29-1 to TRBJ2-1; TRBD2 agrees at 7 bases. The CDR3 is CSVEGIAGSSYNEQFF. The CDR3 nucleotides read TGCAGCGTTGAAGGGATAGCGGGTAGCTCCTACAATGAGCAGTTCTTC.